This T cell receptor beta chain was sequenced for a study of technical replicates of blood from a handful of donors. TCRdb's copy holds only in-frame clones and misses some; the assay was immunoSEQ multiplex PCR. Of some 70,000 clones listed, under 98% are singletons. Germline V gene data show CDR1 as MNHEY and CDR2 as SMNVEV (reference sequence). Trimming removed 6 bases at V and 6 bases at J, with 11 bases between. The CDR3 totals 12 residues. Sequenced material: T cells isolated from PBMCs. This chain joins TRBV27 and TRBJ1-1; D may be TRBD1 (5 bases). The source of this sequence is a human donor in good health. The CDR3 DNA reads as TGTGCCAGCAGGGTGGGGGGGGCTGAAGCTTTCTTT. Protein product: CASRVGGAEAFF.